The 12 T cell receptor beta chains presented below share a single source sample, sequenced in a study of blood T cell repertoires in COVID-19. Generated by immunoSEQ multiplex PCR, the TCRdb table keeps only in-frame clones and is missing some. The repertoire includes about 190,000 clones, less than 85% of them detected once, and approximately 13% sits in the top ten. The sample taken for sequencing was peripheral blood. Receptors originate from a woman aged 45 to 65 with acute or convalescent COVID-19.

The genes are TRBV30 and TRBJ2-7; 9 nucleotides align to TRBD2. The CDR3 has 17 amino acids. The V and J ends lost 2 bases and 4 bases, in that order; junction bases with no gene match: 15. Germline CDR1 and CDR2: GTSNPN and SVGIG (reference sequence). CDR3 loop: CAWSRTLHSGSSYEQYF. CDR3 nucleotide sequence: TGTGCCTGGAGTCGGACCTTACATAGCGGGAGTTCGTACGAGCAGTACTTC.

CDR3 in amino acids: CASSLEFIRWGRTDTQYF. The CDR3 DNA reads TGTGCCAGCAGCTTAGAATTTATTCGGTGGGGGCGCACAGATACGCAGTATTTT. The genes are TRBV11-2 and TRBJ2-3; the D gene is possibly TRBD1 (6 bases). The CDR3 is 18 amino acids. V gave up 0 bases and J gave up 1 base, with 17 bases separating them. CDR1 is SGHAT, CDR2 FQNNGV, per germline. Looking up the rest from reference TRBV11-2 and TRBJ2-3 gives the full variable domain: EAGVAQSPRYKIIEKRQSVAFWCNPISGHATLYWYQQILGQGPKLLIQFQNNGVVDDSQLPKDRFSAERLKGVDSTLKIQPAKLEDSAVYLCASSLEFIRWGRTDTQYFGPGTRLTVL.

V usage is TRBV6-1 and J usage is TRBJ1-5, with 8 bases aligning to TRBD1. J was trimmed by 7 bases and V by 1 base; bases with no gene match: 6. Germline CDR1 is MNHNS and CDR2 is SASEGT. The CDR3 runs 15 residues. The CDR3 loop is CASSEESGGGQPQHF. DNA for the CDR3: TGTGCCAGCAGTGAAGAGTCAGGGGGCGGGCAGCCCCAGCATTTT.

V and J are TRBV7-9 and TRBJ1-2; 7 bases are shared with TRBD1. Germline V lookup: CDR1 SEHNR, CDR2 FQNEAQ (reference sequence). The CDR3 is 13 residues long. Losses at the gene ends were 3 bases for V and 6 bases for J; bases not matched to a gene: 4. CDR3 nucleotide sequence: TGTGCCAGCAGCTTGGGACAGACCGATGGCTACACCTTC. Protein sequence: CASSLGQTDGYTF.

The rearrangement links TRBV19 to TRBJ1-5, with 7 bases lining up with TRBD1. J lost 2 bases, V lost 5 bases, and 9 bases had no gene match. Germline V gene sequence: CDR1 LNHDA, CDR2 SQIVND (reference sequence). The CDR3 has 16 residues. As DNA, the CDR3 is TGTGCCAGTAGTCCTGACAGGGCTGGCGGCAATCAGCCCCAGCATTTT. It specifies CASSPDRAGGNQPQHF.

V is TRBV24-1 and J is TRBJ2-1, with TRBD1 matching over 8 bases. V lost 4 bases and J lost 5; bases outside the gene matches: 6. CDR1 and CDR2 from the germline V gene are KGHDR and SFDVKD. The CDR3 loop spans 15 amino acids. The DNA for the CDR3 is TGTGCCACCAGTGAGACAGGGGAAGAGGACAATGAGCAGTTCTTC. Translating it yields CATSETGEEDNEQFF.

V gene TRBV11-2 combines with J gene TRBJ2-1, with TRBD2 matching 9 bases. The length of the CDR3 is 17 residues. CDR1 and CDR2 (germline): SGHAT, FQNNGV. J was trimmed by 0 bases and V by 5 bases; bases with no gene match: 8. The CDR3 spells CASSRPQGLASYNEQFF. CDR3 in DNA: TGTGCCAGCAGCCGCCCTCAGGGACTAGCCTCCTACAATGAGCAGTTCTTC.

The chain uses TRBV7-2 and TRBJ2-2; TRBD1 is a possible D gene (6 bases). This CDR3 region has 16 residues. CDR1 is SGHTA, CDR2 FQGNSA, per germline. Deletions cut 0 bases from V and 0 bases from J, with 8 bases between. The CDR3 coding sequence is TGTGCCAGCAGCTTAGCAGCAGGGGCGAACACCGGGGAGCTGTTTTTT. Encoded protein: CASSLAAGANTGELFF.

V is TRBV11-2 and J is TRBJ2-7; 10 bases map to TRBD2. V lost 5 bases, J lost 6 bases, and 10 bases stayed unmatched. The CDR3 runs 15 residues. Germline CDR1 and CDR2: SGHAT and FQNNGV. In DNA form, the CDR3 reads TGTGCCAGCAGCCCCACTAGCGGGATAGCTAGCGAGCAGTACTTC. This gives the protein CASSPTSGIASEQYF.

CDR3 sequence reads: CASSLAGTSNEQFF. DNA of the CDR3: TGTGCCAGCAGTCTCGCCGGGACTAGCAATGAGCAGTTCTTC. V is TRBV27 and J is TRBJ2-1, with 8 bases identical to TRBD2. In germline, CDR1 is MNHEY, CDR2 SMNVEV (reference sequence). This CDR3 has 14 residues. Unmatched junction bases numbered 6, after V lost 5 bases and J lost 6 bases.

This rearrangement joins TRBV5-1 to TRBJ2-7; 10 bases align to TRBD1. Germline values: CDR1 SGHRS, CDR2 YFSETQ. After removal of 3 bases from V and 4 bases from J, the junction contained 10 bases not matched to a gene. The CDR3 has 16 residues. CDR3 sequence reads: CASSWDGDRGDYEQYF. CDR3 sequence (DNA): TGCGCCAGCAGCTGGGATGGGGACAGGGGTGATTACGAGCAGTACTTC.

This rearrangement joins TRBV6-6 to TRBJ1-6; D is unresolved. The CDR3 runs to 18 residues. Trimming pared 5 bases from V and 7 bases from J, leaving 24 bases between. Germline CDR1 MNHNY, CDR2 SVGAGI (reference sequence). This CDR3 is CASSPINPLTTANSPLHF. The CDR3 DNA reads TGTGCCAGCAGTCCAATCAACCCACTGACAACGGCCAATTCACCCCTCCACTTT.